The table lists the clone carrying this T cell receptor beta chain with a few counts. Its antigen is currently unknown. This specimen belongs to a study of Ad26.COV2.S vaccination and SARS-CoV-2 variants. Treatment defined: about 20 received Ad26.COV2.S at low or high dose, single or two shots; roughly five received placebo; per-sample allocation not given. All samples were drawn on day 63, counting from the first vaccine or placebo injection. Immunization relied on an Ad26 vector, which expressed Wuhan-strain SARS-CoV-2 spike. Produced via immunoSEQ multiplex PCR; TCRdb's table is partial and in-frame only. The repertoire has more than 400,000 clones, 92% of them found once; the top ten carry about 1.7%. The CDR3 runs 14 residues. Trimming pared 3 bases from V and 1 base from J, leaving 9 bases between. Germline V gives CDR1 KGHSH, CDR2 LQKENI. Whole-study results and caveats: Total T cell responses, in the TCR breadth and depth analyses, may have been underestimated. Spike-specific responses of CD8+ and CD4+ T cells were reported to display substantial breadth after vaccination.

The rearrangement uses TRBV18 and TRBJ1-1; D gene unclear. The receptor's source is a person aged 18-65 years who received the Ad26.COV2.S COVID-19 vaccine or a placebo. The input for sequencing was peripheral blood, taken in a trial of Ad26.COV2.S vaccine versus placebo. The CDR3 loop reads CASSPDLGNTEAFF. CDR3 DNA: TGTGCCAGCTCACCCGACTTGGGGAACACTGAAGCTTTCTTT.